The T cell receptor beta chain under discussion was sequenced for a study of metastatic and nonmetastatic thyroid tumors. Across the study: Repertoire data that came from the blood and tumor or nodule tissue of malignant and benign thyroid patients were compared.

Trimming removed 4 bases at V and 8 bases at J, with 14 bases between. The CDR3 totals 14 residues. Germline CDR1 reads MNHEY; CDR2 reads SMNVEV (reference sequence). To note about this clone: What it recognizes is unknown.

Patients were all untreated before their thyroid surgery. In the original processing: A distant-metastasis classifier for papillary thyroid cancer was built using CDR3 differences across clinicopathological groups. TCRdb re-called clones from the PCR reads using MiXCR. For this entry, the V and J calls and clone size follow TCRdb and not the study's own pipeline. The profile covers approximately 4,000 clones, with 23% appearing a single time and 9.5% to 13% taken by the ten largest. Study-wide results and caveats: Malignant thyroid tumors reportedly had TCR beta diversity that was significantly higher than in benign nodules, in blood and tumor.

The sequenced material came from tumor tissue. The clonotype comes from a male donor with papillary thyroid cancer or a benign thyroid nodule (not recorded which). Some clones in this sample may be carry-over from other donors' samples. The chain has TRBV27 and TRBJ1-4; D is unclear. The CDR3 loop reads CASSYDRAVEKLFF. Here the CDR3 DNA reads TGTGCCAGCAGTTACGACCGGGCCGTCGAAAAACTGTTTTTT.